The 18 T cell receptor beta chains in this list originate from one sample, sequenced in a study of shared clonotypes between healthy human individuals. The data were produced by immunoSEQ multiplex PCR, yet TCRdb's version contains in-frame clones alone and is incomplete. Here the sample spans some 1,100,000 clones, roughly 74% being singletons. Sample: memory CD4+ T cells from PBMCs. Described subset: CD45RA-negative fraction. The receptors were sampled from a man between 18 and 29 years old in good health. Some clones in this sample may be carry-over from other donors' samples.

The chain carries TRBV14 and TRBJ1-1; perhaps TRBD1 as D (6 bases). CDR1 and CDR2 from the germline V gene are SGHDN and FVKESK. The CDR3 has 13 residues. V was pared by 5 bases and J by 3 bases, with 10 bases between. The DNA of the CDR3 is TGTGCCAGCAGCTCCCACAGGGACACTGAAGCTTTCTTT. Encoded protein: CASSSHRDTEAFF. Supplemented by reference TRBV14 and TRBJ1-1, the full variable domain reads EAGVTQFPSHSVIEKGQTVTLRCDPISGHDNLYWYRRVMGKEIKFLLHFVKESKQDESGMPNNRFLAERTGGTYSTLKVQPAELEDSGVYFCASSSHRDTEAFFGQGTRLTVV.

The CDR3 DNA follows: TGTGCCAGCAGTGCAGAAGGCGGGTATGGCTACACCTTC. Protein: CASSAEGGYGYTF. The genes are TRBV6-1 and TRBJ1-2; D ambiguous. This CDR3 has 13 amino acids. V was clipped by 4 bases and J by 5 bases, with 11 bases between them. Germline CDR1 MNHNS, CDR2 SASEGT.

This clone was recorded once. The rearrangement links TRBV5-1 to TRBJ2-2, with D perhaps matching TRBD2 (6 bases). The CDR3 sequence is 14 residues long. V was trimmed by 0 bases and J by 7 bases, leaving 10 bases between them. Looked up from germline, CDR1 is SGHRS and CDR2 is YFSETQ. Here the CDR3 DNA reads TGCGCCAGCAGCTTGGACGGGGAGGTCGGGGAGCTGTTTTTT. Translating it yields CASSLDGEVGELFF.

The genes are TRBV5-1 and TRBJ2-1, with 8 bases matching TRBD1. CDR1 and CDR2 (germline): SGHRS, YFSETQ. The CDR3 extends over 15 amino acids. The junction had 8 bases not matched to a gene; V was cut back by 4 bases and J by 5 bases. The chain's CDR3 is CASSPRTGSNNEQFF. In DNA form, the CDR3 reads TGCGCCAGCAGCCCTAGGACAGGGAGCAACAATGAGCAGTTCTTC.

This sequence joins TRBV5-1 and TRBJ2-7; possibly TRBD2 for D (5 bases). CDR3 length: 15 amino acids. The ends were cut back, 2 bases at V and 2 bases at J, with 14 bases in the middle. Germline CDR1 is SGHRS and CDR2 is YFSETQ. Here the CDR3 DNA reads TGCGCCAGCAGCTTCTCGGGGAAATCTACCTACGAGCAGTACTTC. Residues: CASSFSGKSTYEQYF.

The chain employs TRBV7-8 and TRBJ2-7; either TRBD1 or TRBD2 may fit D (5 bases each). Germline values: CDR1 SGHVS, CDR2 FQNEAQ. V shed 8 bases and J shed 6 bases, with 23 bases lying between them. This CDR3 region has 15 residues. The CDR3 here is CASGPRSGLIGEQYF. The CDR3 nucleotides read TGTGCCAGCGGGCCCCGGTCGGGGCTGATAGGCGAGCAGTACTTC.

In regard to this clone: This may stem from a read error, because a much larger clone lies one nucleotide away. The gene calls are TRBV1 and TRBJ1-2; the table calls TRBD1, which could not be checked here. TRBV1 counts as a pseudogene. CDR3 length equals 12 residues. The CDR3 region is CTSSCQAHGYAF. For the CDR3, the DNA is TGCACCAGCAGCTGTCAGGCACATGGCTACGCCTTC.

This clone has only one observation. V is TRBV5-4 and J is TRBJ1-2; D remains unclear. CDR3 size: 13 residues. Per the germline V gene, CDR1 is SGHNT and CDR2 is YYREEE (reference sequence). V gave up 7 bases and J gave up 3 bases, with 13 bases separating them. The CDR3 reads CASGREVDYGYTF. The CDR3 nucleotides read TGTGCCAGCGGACGGGAGGTGGACTATGGCTACACCTTC.

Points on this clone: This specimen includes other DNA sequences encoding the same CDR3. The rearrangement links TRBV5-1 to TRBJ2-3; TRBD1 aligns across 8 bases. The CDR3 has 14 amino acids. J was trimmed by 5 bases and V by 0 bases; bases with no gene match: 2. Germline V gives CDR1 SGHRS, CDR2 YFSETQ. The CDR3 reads CASSLGQGQDTQYF. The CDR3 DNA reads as TGCGCCAGCAGCTTGGGACAGGGGCAAGATACGCAGTATTTT.

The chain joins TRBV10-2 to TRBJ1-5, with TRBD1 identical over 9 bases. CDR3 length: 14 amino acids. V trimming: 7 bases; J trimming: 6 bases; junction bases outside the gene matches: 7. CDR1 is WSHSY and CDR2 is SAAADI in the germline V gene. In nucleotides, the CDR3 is TGCGCCAGCACCGGACAGGGGATGATTCAGCCCCAGCATTTT. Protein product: CASTGQGMIQPQHF.

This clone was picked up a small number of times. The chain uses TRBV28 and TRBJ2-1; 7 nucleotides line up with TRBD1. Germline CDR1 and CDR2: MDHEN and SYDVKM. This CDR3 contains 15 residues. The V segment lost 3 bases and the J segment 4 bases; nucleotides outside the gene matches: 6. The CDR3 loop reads CASSFIQGVYNEQFF. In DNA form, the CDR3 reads TGTGCCAGCAGTTTCATCCAGGGGGTTTACAATGAGCAGTTCTTC.

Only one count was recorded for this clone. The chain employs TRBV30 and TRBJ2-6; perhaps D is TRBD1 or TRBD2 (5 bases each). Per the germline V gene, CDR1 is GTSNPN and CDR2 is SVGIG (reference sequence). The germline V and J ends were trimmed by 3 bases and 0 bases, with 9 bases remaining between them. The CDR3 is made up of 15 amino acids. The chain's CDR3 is CAWSPGLSGANVLTF. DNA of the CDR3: TGTGCCTGGAGCCCGGGGCTCTCTGGGGCCAACGTCCTGACTTTC. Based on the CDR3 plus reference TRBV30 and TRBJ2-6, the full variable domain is SQTIHQWPATLVQPVGSPLSLECTVEGTSNPNLYWYRQAAGRGLQLLFYSVGIGQISSEVPQNLSASRPQDRQFILSSKKLLLSDSGFYLCAWSPGLSGANVLTFGAGSRLTVL.

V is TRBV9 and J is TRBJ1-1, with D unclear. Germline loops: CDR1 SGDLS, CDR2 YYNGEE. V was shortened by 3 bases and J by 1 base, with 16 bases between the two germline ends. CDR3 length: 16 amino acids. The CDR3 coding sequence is TGTGCCAGCAGCGCCGCCCCACACGGCCCGAACACTGAAGCTTTCTTT. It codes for CASSAAPHGPNTEAFF.

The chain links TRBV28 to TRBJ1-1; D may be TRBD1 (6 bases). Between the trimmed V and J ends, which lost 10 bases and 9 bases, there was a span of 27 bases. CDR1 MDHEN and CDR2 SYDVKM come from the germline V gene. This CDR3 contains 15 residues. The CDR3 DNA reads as TGTGCCACAGGTAAACCTAACCCCGGGGGCGCGAAAGCTTTCTTT. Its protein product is CATGKPNPGGAKAFF. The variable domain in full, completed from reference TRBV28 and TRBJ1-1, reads DVKVTQSSRYLVKRTGEKVFLECVQDMDHENMFWYRQDPGLGLRLIYFSYDVKMKEKGDIPEGYSVSREKKERFSLILESASTNQTSMYLCATGKPNPGGAKAFFGQGTRLTVV.

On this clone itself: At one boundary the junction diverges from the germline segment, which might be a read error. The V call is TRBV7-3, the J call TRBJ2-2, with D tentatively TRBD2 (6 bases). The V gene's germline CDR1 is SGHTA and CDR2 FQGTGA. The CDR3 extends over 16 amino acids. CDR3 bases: TGTGCCAGCAGCCTCAACCCCCTAGCGAACCCCGGGGAGCTGTTTTTT. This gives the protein CASSLNPLANPGELFF.

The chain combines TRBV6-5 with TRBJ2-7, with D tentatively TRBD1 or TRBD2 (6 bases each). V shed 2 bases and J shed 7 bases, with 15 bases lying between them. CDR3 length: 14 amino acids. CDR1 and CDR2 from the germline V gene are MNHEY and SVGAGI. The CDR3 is CASSYEGKGGEQYF. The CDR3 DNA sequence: TGTGCCAGCAGTTACGAAGGGAAAGGGGGGGAGCAGTACTTC.

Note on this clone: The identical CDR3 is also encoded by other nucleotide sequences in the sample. The DNA for the CDR3 is TGTGCCAGCAGCTTAGCAGGGGGGGAGACCCAGTACTTC. Its protein product is CASSLAGGETQYF. The rearrangement links TRBV7-9 to TRBJ2-5, with D possibly being TRBD1 or TRBD2 (6 bases each). CDR1 SEHNR and CDR2 FQNEAQ come from the germline V gene (reference sequence). V was pared by 0 bases and J by 5 bases, with 7 bases between. The CDR3 is 13 residues long.

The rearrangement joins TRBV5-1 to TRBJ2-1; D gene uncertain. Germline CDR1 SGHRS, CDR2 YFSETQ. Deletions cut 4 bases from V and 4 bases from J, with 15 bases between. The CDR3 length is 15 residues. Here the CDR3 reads CASSLTRLEYNEQFF. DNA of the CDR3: TGCGCCAGCAGCCTTACCCGCCTAGAGTACAATGAGCAGTTCTTC.